This T cell receptor beta chain was captured in a study of T cell responses to AZD1222 COVID-19 vaccine (dated by TCRdb to the early 2020s). About the study as a whole: AZD1222 recipients given second doses at about 4 weeks or at about 12 weeks were pooled, since spike-specific TCR depth and breadth were not found to differ between the two schedules. TCR sequencing covered fewer than 250 trial participants: about 210 given two doses of AZD1222 and around 26 given two doses of MenACWY control vaccine. Enrollment into the trials was organized by age into subgroups of 18-55, 56-69 and 70-plus years, and those subgroups contained roughly 150, 30 and 60 TCR-sequenced participants, respectively.

Sample time point, as interpreted from the label and publication: baseline before first vaccination. Vaccinee samples were obtained from the UK trials COV001 and COV002, which included a single-blind randomized controlled phase 2/3 trial of AZD1222 (ChAdOx1 nCoV-19) in healthy adults. For TCRbeta chain sequencing, PBMC samples from trial participants were taken at day 0 and at day 28 after the second dose. Broader findings and caveats from the paper: In the small 56-69-year group, the increase in depth fell short of significance, most likely because of low power. The whole spike protein was spanned by vaccine-associated CD4 TCRs, and dominant responses were seen in regions 160-218 and 743-854. Participants were mostly white British and included more females than males, and it was suggested by the authors that clonal diversity may have been underestimated. After two AZD1222 doses, spike-specific TCR breadth and depth were significantly higher than at day 0 and than in MenACWY recipients. Only five to seven AZD1222 recipients were SARS-CoV-2 seropositive at baseline, limiting conclusions about previously exposed vaccinees. Because no day 14 peak-response samples were available, repertoires were characterized only after the peak T cell response. Reportedly, close to half of the unique spike-specific TCRs recognized epitopes lying outside the regions that are mutated in the B.1.351 and B.1.1.7 variants.

The CDR3 regions of human TCRbeta chains were subjected to immunosequencing. On the study's bioinformatics: TCRs in the repertoires were matched against a reference library of SARS-CoV-2-specific TCRs that had been generated with the MIRA antigen-specificity platform. Breadth was defined as the fraction of unique TCRs that were SARS-CoV-2-associated, and depth was defined as the fraction of total T cells that were SARS-CoV-2-associated. Using the MIRA data, each spike-specific TCR was assigned both to the spike region to which the TCR was reactive and to a CD4 or CD8 class. Log10-transformed breadth and depth values were compared by one-way ANOVA with Sidak's multiple comparisons tests. Sourced from immuneACCESS, this table was stored by TCRdb with only in-frame sequences that have V and J called. A share of the clones is absent; for the studies checked, an unresolved V gene accounts for under half, and the remainder has no known explanation. V and J calls and clone size follow that table, whereas D and trimming were derived from the DNA. Counted in this sample were 100,000 to 150,000 clones; roughly 86% of them appeared once. Of the sample, less than 11% is held by the ten largest clones.

About this clone itself: Its binding antigen is unknown. Base qualities are missing; no much larger clone stands one base away.

The junction carries 12 bases between V and J, which are trimmed by 0 bases and 4 bases respectively. The CDR3 covers 15 residues, taking in both the cysteine and the phenylalanine. Only the CDR3 DNA stays, 45 bases, in frame from base 1. CDR1 and CDR2 were assigned from the germline V gene (reference sequence) as LNHNV and YYDKDF. The sequence is built from TRBV15 and TRBJ2-5, with TRBD2 tentatively as D gene (6 bases match). The sequence derives from an adult in good health. Sample: peripheral blood, taken on day 0 of AZD1222 vaccination. At the DNA level, the sequence is TGTGCCACCAGCAGAGATCGGGGGTTGTTAGAGACCCAGTACTTC. The translation is CATSRDRGLLETQYF.